The 3 T cell receptor beta chains reported below all come from one sample, sequenced in a study of graft-versus-host responses after intestinal transplantation. Repertoires were generated with immunoSEQ multiplex PCR, while TCRdb's copy carries only in-frame clones and drops some. The sample lists about 47,000 clones, approximately 96% occurring once. Their antigens remain unidentified. The starting material was unstimulated CD8+ T cells sorted from spleen or lymph node cells, obtained before transplant. These receptors originate from a human donor who was the organ donor for an intestinal transplant.

The chain employs TRBV28 and TRBJ1-4; 9 bases line up with TRBD1. V shed 5 bases and J 7 bases; nucleotides not matched to a gene: 8. CDR3 size: 15 residues. Per germline, CDR1 MDHEN and CDR2 SYDVKM. CDR3 in amino acids: CASSKPDRGSEKLFF. The CDR3 DNA reads as TGTGCCAGCAGTAAACCGGACAGGGGTTCTGAAAAACTGTTTTTT.

The CDR3 is CASRPRGSEAFF. The CDR3 DNA sequence: TGTGCCAGCAGACCGAGGGGATCTGAAGCTTTCTTT. V gene TRBV28 combines with J gene TRBJ1-1; D possibly corresponds to TRBD1 (5 bases). The CDR3 runs to 12 residues. V was shortened by 6 bases and J by 6 bases, with 11 bases between the two germline ends. The germline CDR1 and CDR2 sequences are MDHEN and SYDVKM.

The chain is built from TRBV11-3 and TRBJ1-1; no clear D. Germline V lookup: CDR1 SGHNT, CDR2 YENEEA. The CDR3 sequence is 13 residues long. The V and J ends lost 2 bases and 1 base respectively, with 5 bases between them. CDR3 nucleotides: TGTGCCAGCAGCTTATACAAGAACACTGAAGCTTTCTTT. Protein product: CASSLYKNTEAFF.